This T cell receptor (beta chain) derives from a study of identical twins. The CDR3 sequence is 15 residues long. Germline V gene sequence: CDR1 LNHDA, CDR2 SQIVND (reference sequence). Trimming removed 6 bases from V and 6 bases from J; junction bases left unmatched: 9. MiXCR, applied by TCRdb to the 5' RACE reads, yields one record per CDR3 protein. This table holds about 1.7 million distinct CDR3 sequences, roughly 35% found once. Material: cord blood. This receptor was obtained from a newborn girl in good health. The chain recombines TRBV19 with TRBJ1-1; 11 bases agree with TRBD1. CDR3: CASSPWTGGLAEAFF. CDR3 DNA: TGTGCCAGTAGCCCCTGGACAGGGGGCTTGGCTGAAGCTTTCTTT.